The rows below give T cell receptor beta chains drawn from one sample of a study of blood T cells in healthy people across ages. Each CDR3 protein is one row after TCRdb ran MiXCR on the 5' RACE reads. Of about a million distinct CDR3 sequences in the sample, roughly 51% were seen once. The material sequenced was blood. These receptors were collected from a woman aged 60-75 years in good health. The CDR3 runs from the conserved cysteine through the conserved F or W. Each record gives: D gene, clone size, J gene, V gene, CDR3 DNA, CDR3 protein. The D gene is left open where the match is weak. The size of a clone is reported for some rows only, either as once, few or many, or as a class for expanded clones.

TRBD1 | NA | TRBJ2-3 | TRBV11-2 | TGTGCCAGCAGCTCGAGATTCACCGGGACAGGGGACGCAGATACGCAGTATTTT | CASSSRFTGTGDADTQYF
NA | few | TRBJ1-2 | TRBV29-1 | TGCAGCGTTGGGCAGGGGAGCTCCGACGGCTACACCTTC | CSVGQGSSDGYTF
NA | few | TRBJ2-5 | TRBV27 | TGTGCCAGCAAAGGTCAGCGCCAACTAAAGGGAGAGACCCAGTACTTC | CASKGQRQLKGETQYF
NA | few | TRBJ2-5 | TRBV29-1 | TGCAGCGCAAGGGGAGAAGGAGAGACCCAGTACTTC | CSARGEGETQYF
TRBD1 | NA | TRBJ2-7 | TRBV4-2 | TGTGCCAGCAGCCGGACAGGGGAAGGCCTCGAGCAGTACTTC | CASSRTGEGLEQYF
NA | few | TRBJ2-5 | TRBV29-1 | TGCAGCGTTGCCACGATCGGGGAGACCCAGTACTTC | CSVATIGETQYF
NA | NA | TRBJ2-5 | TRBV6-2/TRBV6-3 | TGTGCCAGCGGCCAATCTTATGGGGCGACCCAGTACTTC | CASGQSYGATQYF
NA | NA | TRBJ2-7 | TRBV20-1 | TGCAGTGCTAGAAAGGGCCGATCTAGCGATAGGTACGAGCAGTACTTC | CSARKGRSSDRYEQYF
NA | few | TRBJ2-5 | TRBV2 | TGTGCCAGCGCATACGGAGAGACCCAGTACTTC | CASAYGETQYF
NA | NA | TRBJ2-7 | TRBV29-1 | TGCAGCGCTGAAGATAGTGGTAGGGGGACCTACGAGCAGTACTTC | CSAEDSGRGTYEQYF
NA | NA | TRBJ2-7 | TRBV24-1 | TGTGCCACCGGACCCGACGATCGTGTGGAGTACTTC | CATGPDDRVEYF
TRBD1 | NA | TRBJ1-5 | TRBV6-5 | TGTGCCAGCAGTTCGGGGACAGGACGTGGTCCCTATAGCAATCAGCCCCAGCATTTT | CASSSGTGRGPYSNQPQHF
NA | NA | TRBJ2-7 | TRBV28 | TGTGCCAGCAGTCCAACCTCAGGGGTTCTCTACGAGCAGTACTTC | CASSPTSGVLYEQYF
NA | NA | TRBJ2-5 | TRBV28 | TGTGCCAGCAGCTCTGGACGGGGGGCTCGTGAGACCCAGTACTTC | CASSSGRGARETQYF
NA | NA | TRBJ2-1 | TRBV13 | TGTGCCAGCAGCTTCAGACTATCTTACAATGAGCAGTTCTTC | CASSFRLSYNEQFF
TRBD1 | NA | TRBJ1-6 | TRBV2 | TGTGCCAGCAGCAACGCCGGGACAGGGGTTTCTTATAATTCACCCCTCCACTTT | CASSNAGTGVSYNSPLHF
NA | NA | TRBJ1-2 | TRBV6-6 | TGTGCCAGCAGCCCCGGGACACTTTTATCGAGCTATGGCTACACCTTC | CASSPGTLLSSYGYTF
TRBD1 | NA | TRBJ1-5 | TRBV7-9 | TGTGCCAGCAGCTTAGTGACAGGGGGCAATCAGCCCCAGCATTTT | CASSLVTGGNQPQHF
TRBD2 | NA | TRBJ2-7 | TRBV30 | TGTGCCTGGACTGGGGACTACCCATACGAGCAGTACTTC | CAWTGDYPYEQYF
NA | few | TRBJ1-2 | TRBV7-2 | TGTGCCAGCAGCTTAGGAGGGGTACCAAGTGGCTACACCTTC | CASSLGGVPSGYTF
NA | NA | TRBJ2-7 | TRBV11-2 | TGTGCCAGCAGCGACGGTCGGCAGGGGACCGAGCAGTACTTC | CASSDGRQGTEQYF
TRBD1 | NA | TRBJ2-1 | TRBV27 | TGTGCCAGCAGTCCCCGACAGGGGACCATTTCCTACAATGAGCAGTTCTTC | CASSPRQGTISYNEQFF
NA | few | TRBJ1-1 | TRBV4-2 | TGTGCCAGCAGCCAATCGGGACGGGAGAACACTGAAGCTTTCTTT | CASSQSGRENTEAFF
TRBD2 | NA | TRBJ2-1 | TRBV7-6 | TGTGCCAGCAGCTTGTTAGCGGGAGGCATTTCCTACAATGAGCAGTTCTTC | CASSLLAGGISYNEQFF
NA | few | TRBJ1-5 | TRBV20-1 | TGCAGTGCTAGAGGGTCTACCCGGGGGAATCAGCCCCAGCATTTT | CSARGSTRGNQPQHF
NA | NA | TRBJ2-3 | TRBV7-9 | TGTGCCAGCAGCCCAGACTACAGGAGCACAGATACGCAGTATTTT | CASSPDYRSTDTQYF
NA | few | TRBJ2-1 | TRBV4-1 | TGCGCCAGCAGCCAAGAAGTCAGGGTGATCAATGAGCAGTTCTTC | CASSQEVRVINEQFF
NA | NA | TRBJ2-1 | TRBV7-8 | TGTGCCAGCAGCTTAACGGGAGCAGGGGTTGACAATGAGCAGTTCTTC | CASSLTGAGVDNEQFF
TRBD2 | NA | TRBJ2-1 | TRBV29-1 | TGCAGCGTTGTATTCTACAGTAGCGGGAGTAAGGCTTACCCTGGAGAGCAGTTCTTC | CSVVFYSSGSKAYPGEQFF
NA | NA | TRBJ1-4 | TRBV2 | TGTGCCAGCACCGAGGGACTTACAGTCTTTGGAAAACTGTTTTTT | CASTEGLTVFGKLFF
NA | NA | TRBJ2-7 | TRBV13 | TGTGCCAGCAGCCCCGAGGGGGCCTACGAGCAGTACTTC | CASSPEGAYEQYF
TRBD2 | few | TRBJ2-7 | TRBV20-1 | TGCAGTGCTAGTGGGGCGGGAGATTTTCCATACGAGCAGTACTTC | CSASGAGDFPYEQYF